Each of the 26 T cell receptor beta chains below was sequenced from the same sample in a study of T cell responses to AZD1222 COVID-19 vaccine. Profiled with immunoSEQ multiplex PCR; TCRdb holds only in-frame clones, not every one. Of 95,000 to 150,000 clones listed, approximately 90% were seen once; the top ten hold 3.5% to 4.5%. The sample in question was peripheral blood, obtained on day 0 of AZD1222 vaccination. These receptors were collected from an adult in good health.

This chain joins TRBV28 and TRBJ2-1; TRBD1 matches at 7 bases. Germline values: CDR1 MDHEN, CDR2 SYDVKM. The CDR3 is 13 residues long. The trim removed 8 bases at V and 3 bases at J, leaving 4 bases unmatched. The CDR3 DNA reads TGTGCCAGCGGACAGGACAACTACAATGAGCAGTTCTTC. This gives the protein CASGQDNYNEQFF.

CDR3 bases: TGTGCCAGCAGTCGGGACAGAGCGGGGACAGATACGCAGTATTTT. This codes for CASSRDRAGTDTQYF. The J gene is TRBJ2-3, the V gene TRBV7-3, with D perhaps being TRBD1 or TRBD2 (7 bases each). V lost 6 bases and J lost 3, with 16 bases in between. Germline V gene lookup returns CDR1 SGHTA and CDR2 FQGTGA. The CDR3 runs to 15 residues.

V and J are TRBV2 and TRBJ2-3; the D gene is possibly TRBD1 (6 bases). The length of the CDR3 is 13 residues. The germline gives CDR1 SNHLY, CDR2 FYNNEI. V shed 7 bases and J shed 6 bases, with 14 bases lying between them. The CDR3 bases are TGTGCCAGCAAAGCGACAGGTCCCGATACGCAGTATTTT. The encoded protein is CASKATGPDTQYF.

This chain uses TRBV7-2 with TRBJ1-6, with 8 bases fitting TRBD1. V dropped 1 base and J dropped 7; count of bases not matched to a gene: 3. The length of the CDR3 is 15 residues. Per the germline V gene, CDR1 is SGHTA and CDR2 is FQGNSA. DNA for the CDR3: TGTGCCAGCAGCTTAGAAGGACAGGGAAATTCACCCCTCCACTTT. It encodes CASSLEGQGNSPLHF.

The chain carries TRBV18 and TRBJ2-1; 12 bases fit TRBD2. This CDR3 region has 16 residues. Germline-derived CDR1 and CDR2 are KGHSH and LQKENI. Trimming at V came to 3 bases and at J to 2 bases, leaving 2 bases not matched to a gene. The CDR3 nucleotides read TGTGCCAGCTCACCGAGGACTAGCGGGACCTACAATGAGCAGTTCTTC. Its protein is CASSPRTSGTYNEQFF.

The CDR3 here is CASSEGTSGPGHEQFF. Here the CDR3 DNA reads TGTGCCAGCAGTGAAGGGACTAGTGGCCCGGGCCATGAGCAGTTCTTC. The gene calls are TRBV2 and TRBJ2-1, with 7 bases aligning to TRBD2. CDR3 length: 16 amino acids. The V gene's germline CDR1 is SNHLY and CDR2 FYNNEI. After removal of 1 base from V and 8 bases from J, the junction contained 11 bases not matched to a gene.

J is TRBJ1-5 and V is TRBV18, with D hard to call. V was trimmed by 2 bases and J by 7 bases, leaving 9 bases between them. CDR1 and CDR2 from the germline V gene are KGHSH and LQKENI. CDR3 length: 13 residues. The CDR3, as DNA: TGTGCCAGCTCACCAGGGGATGGGCAGCCCCAGCATTTT. Protein sequence: CASSPGDGQPQHF. Combining the CDR3 with reference TRBV18 and TRBJ1-5 gives the whole variable domain NAGVMQNPRHLVRRRGQEARLRCSPMKGHSHVYWYRQLPEEGLKFMVYLQKENIIDESGMPKERFSAEFPKEGPSILRIQQVVRGDSAAYFCASSPGDGQPQHFGDGTRLSIL.

The chain employs TRBV6-5 and TRBJ2-3, with 11 nucleotides matching TRBD1. The CDR3 extends over 16 amino acids. CDR1 is MNHEY, CDR2 SVGAGI, per germline. The V and J ends lost 4 bases and 9 bases, in that order; junction bases with no gene match: 12. CDR3 coding DNA: TGTGCCAGCAGTTTCCCGGACAGGGGGCTTGAGCGGACGCAGTATTTT. This codes for CASSFPDRGLERTQYF.

This clone was recorded only once. V and J are TRBV5-1 and TRBJ1-1; D is possibly TRBD1 (6 bases). CDR3 length: 16 residues. V lost 0 bases to trimming and J lost 0 bases, with 12 bases between them. Germline-derived CDR1 and CDR2 are SGHRS and YFSETQ. This CDR3 reads CASSLGGGRMNTEAFF. In nucleotides, the CDR3 is TGCGCCAGCAGCTTGGGAGGGGGACGGATGAACACTGAAGCTTTCTTT.

V and J are TRBV2 and TRBJ1-2, with D possibly being TRBD1 (6 bases). V was cut by 6 bases and J by 8 bases, with 16 bases left in between. Germline lookup yields CDR1 SNHLY and CDR2 FYNNEI. The CDR3 sequence is 13 residues long. CDR3 sequence: CASSGRGEGGYTF. The DNA of the CDR3 is TGTGCCAGCAGCGGCAGGGGTGAGGGGGGCTACACCTTC. Looking up the rest from reference TRBV2 and TRBJ1-2 gives the full variable domain: EPEVTQTPSHQVTQMGQEVILRCVPISNHLYFYWYRQILGQKVEFLVSFYNNEISEKSEIFDDQFSVERPDGSNFTLKIRSTKLEDSAMYFCASSGRGEGGYTFGSGTRLTVV.

The chain couples TRBV2 to TRBJ1-1; D not certain. CDR1 and CDR2 (germline): SNHLY, FYNNEI. V lost 5 bases and J 0 bases, leaving 7 bases between the germline ends. This CDR3 has 13 amino acids. CDR3 sequence (DNA): TGTGCCAGCAGTACGGATATGAACACTGAAGCTTTCTTT. Translation gives CASSTDMNTEAFF.

This chain joins TRBV19 and TRBJ2-4; tentative D call: TRBD2 (5 bases). CDR1 is LNHDA, CDR2 SQIVND, per germline (reference sequence). The CDR3 totals 15 residues. Trimming took 5 bases from V and 1 from J, leaving 12 bases between them. The CDR3 sequence is CASSVLTGAKNIQYF. The CDR3 coding sequence is TGTGCCAGTAGTGTGCTTACGGGGGCCAAAAACATTCAGTACTTC.

CDR3 amino acids: CASSLLTLANNEQFF. Here the CDR3 DNA reads TGCGCCAGCAGCCTCCTTACTTTAGCGAATAATGAGCAGTTCTTC. The chain couples TRBV4-1 to TRBJ2-1, with D possibly matching TRBD2 (5 bases). Germline V lookup: CDR1 MGHRA, CDR2 YSYEKL. Trimming took 4 bases from V and 7 from J, leaving 17 bases between them. This CDR3 is 15 amino acids long.

This rearrangement joins TRBV19 to TRBJ2-5, with 8 bases lining up with TRBD2. Germline trimming cut 7 bases from V and 5 bases from J; bases unmatched to any gene: 9. The CDR3 is made up of 14 amino acids. Per the germline V gene, CDR1 is LNHDA and CDR2 is SQIVND (reference sequence). The CDR3 reads CASTVTGGVETQYF. The CDR3 nucleotides are TGTGCCAGTACGGTTACGGGGGGGGTGGAGACCCAGTACTTC.

The chain is built from TRBV4-3 and TRBJ1-1, with 8 positions matching TRBD1. The V and J ends lost 3 bases and 6 bases, in that order; junction bases with no gene match: 3. The CDR3 spans 13 residues. Looked up from germline, CDR1 is LGHNA and CDR2 is YSLEER. CDR3 in amino acids: CASSHQGASEAFF. CDR3 in DNA: TGCGCCAGCAGCCACCAGGGGGCCTCTGAAGCTTTCTTT.

The chain has TRBV5-1 and TRBJ2-1, with a weak D call TRBD2 (5 bases). In germline, CDR1 is SGHRS, CDR2 YFSETQ. This CDR3 contains 14 residues. V was trimmed by 2 bases and J by 6 bases, leaving 12 bases between them. CDR3 DNA sequence: TGCGCCAGCAGCTTCCCAGACGGGGTCAATGAGCAGTTCTTC. It translates to CASSFPDGVNEQFF.

The rearrangement uses TRBV14 and TRBJ1-6; D is uncertain. Germline V gene data show CDR1 as SGHDN and CDR2 as FVKESK. There are 12 residues in the CDR3. V was shortened by 3 bases and J by 10 bases, with 7 bases between the two germline ends. The CDR3 bases are TGTGCCAGCAGCCACTCGGGCTCACCCCTCCACTTT. The encoded protein is CASSHSGSPLHF.

This chain uses TRBV7-9 with TRBJ1-3; D uncertain. Trimming removed 0 bases at V and 0 bases at J, with 15 bases between. This CDR3 contains 18 residues. In germline, CDR1 is SEHNR, CDR2 FQNEAQ (reference sequence). CDR3 protein: CASSLAWAGPNSGNTIYF. The CDR3 nucleotides are TGTGCCAGCAGCTTAGCTTGGGCAGGTCCGAACTCTGGAAACACCATATATTTT.

V usage is TRBV5-5 and J usage is TRBJ2-7; D call uncertain. The CDR3 loop spans 13 amino acids. The V end lost 6 bases, the J end lost 6 bases, and 16 bases lay between the germline ends. From germline, CDR1 is SGHKS and CDR2 YYEKEE (reference sequence). The CDR3 reads CASTLLELGEQYF. As DNA, the CDR3 is TGTGCCAGCACCCTTCTGGAGCTCGGCGAGCAGTACTTC.

The CDR3 sequence: CATTEGGGTEAFF. In DNA, the CDR3 is TGTGCCACCACCGAAGGGGGGGGGACTGAAGCTTTCTTT. This sequence joins TRBV24-1 and TRBJ1-1; the D gene is possibly TRBD1 (6 bases). Germline CDR1 KGHDR, CDR2 SFDVKD. Between the trimmed V and J ends, which lost 8 bases and 5 bases, there was a span of 14 bases. This CDR3 contains 13 residues.

The chain couples TRBV11-1 to TRBJ2-5; D unresolved. Germline V gene lookup returns CDR1 SGHAT and CDR2 FQDESV (reference sequence). CDR3 length equals 11 residues. V lost 1 base, J lost 3 bases, and 0 bases lay in between. The CDR3 nucleotides read TGTGCCAGCAGCTTAGAAGAGACCCAGTACTTC. The encoded protein is CASSLEETQYF.

There are a few counts of this clone. The genes are TRBV3-1 (or the pseudogene TRBV3-2) and TRBJ2-7, with TRBD1 matching over 7 bases. This CDR3 comprises 15 residues. J lost 5 bases, V lost 3 bases, and 10 bases had no gene match. Germline CDR1 reads LGHDT; CDR2 reads YNNKEL (reference sequence). The CDR3 reads CASSQDLPTGDEQYF. The CDR3 DNA is TGTGCCAGCAGCCAGGACCTCCCAACAGGGGACGAGCAGTACTTC.

The gene calls are TRBV27 and TRBJ2-5; the D gene could be TRBD1 or TRBD2 (5 bases each). Trimming left V 5 bases short and J 7 bases short, with 17 bases between. Per the germline V gene, CDR1 is MNHEY and CDR2 is SMNVEV (reference sequence). The CDR3 has 14 residues. The CDR3 nucleotides read TGTGCCAGCAGTCCTGGCCGGGTCGGGACGACCCAGTACTTC. Protein product: CASSPGRVGTTQYF.

This sequence joins TRBV5-6 and TRBJ1-2, with 9 nucleotides matching TRBD1. CDR1 SGHDT and CDR2 YYEEEE come from the germline V gene. CDR3 length equals 14 residues. The ends lost 4 bases at V and 4 bases at J; junction bases unmatched: 5. CDR3 sequence (DNA): TGTGCCAGCAGCCCTTGGGACAGGGCCTATGGCTACACCTTC. Translated: CASSPWDRAYGYTF.

This chain joins TRBV19 and TRBJ1-5; tentative D call: TRBD1 (5 bases). There are 15 residues in the CDR3. The V gene lost 6 bases and the J gene lost 10 bases, with 22 bases spanning the gap. Germline CDR1 is LNHDA and CDR2 is SQIVND (reference sequence). The CDR3 nucleotides read TGTGCCAGTAGGTATGGCAGAGGGGCGACCGGCCCCCAGCATTTT. Residues: CASRYGRGATGPQHF.

The chain carries TRBV10-3 and TRBJ1-1; the D is unclear. Germline V lookup: CDR1 ENHRY, CDR2 SYGVKD. V dropped 8 bases and J dropped 0 bases, with 10 bases sitting between them. The CDR3 extends over 13 amino acids. CDR3 sequence reads: CAIGPLMNTEAFF. In DNA, the CDR3 is TGTGCCATCGGGCCGTTAATGAACACTGAAGCTTTCTTT.